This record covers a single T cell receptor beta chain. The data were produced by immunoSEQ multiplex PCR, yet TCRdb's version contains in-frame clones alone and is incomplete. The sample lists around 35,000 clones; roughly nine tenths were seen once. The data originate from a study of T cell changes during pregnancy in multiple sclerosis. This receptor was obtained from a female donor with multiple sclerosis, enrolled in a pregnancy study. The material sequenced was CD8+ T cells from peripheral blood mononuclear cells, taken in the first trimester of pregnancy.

CDR3 nucleotide sequence: TGCGCCAGCAGCTTGGGGGGTAGCGGCCGATACAATGAGCAGTTCTTC. This gives the protein CASSLGGSGRYNEQFF. The chain joins TRBV5-1 to TRBJ2-1; D perhaps matches TRBD2 (6 bases). The CDR3 spans 16 residues. Germline V CDR1 and CDR2: SGHRS, YFSETQ. Trimming removed 0 bases from V and 4 bases from J, with 14 bases in between.